This TCR beta chain appears in the sequencing data of a study of blood T cell repertoires in COVID-19. Study as a whole: COVID-19 samples collected from the United States, Italy and Spain covered acute and convalescent phases. PBMCs, B-cell-depleted T cells, or T cells were the source of the cDNA or gDNA that made up the material.

Original methodology: Estimates of nucleated cell counts were drawn from the amplification of reference gene primers. Sequenced by immunoSEQ multiplex PCR; TCRdb stores in-frame clones only, minus some. The V and J calls and the clone size are those of that table, but D and trimming were determined from the DNA. The sample holds some 220,000 clones, about three quarters seen once. The V segment lost 1 base and the J segment 3 bases; nucleotides outside the gene matches: 8. The CDR3 spans 16 residues. Germline V gene sequence: CDR1 MGHRA, CDR2 YSYEKL. The sample was peripheral blood. This receptor was identified in a woman in her 70s with acute or convalescent COVID-19. The V and J genes are TRBV4-1 and TRBJ2-7, with TRBD1 identical over 8 bases. The CDR3 DNA sequence: TGCGCCAGCAGCCAAGCCCCCGGACAGGGTATCTACGAGCAGTACTTC. It translates to CASSQAPGQGIYEQYF.